The clone carrying this TCR beta chain was seen a handful of times. What it recognizes is unknown. The sample belongs to a study of type 1 regulatory T cells. Study as a whole: This in vitro CD4 product, T-allo10, is enriched for Tr1 cells and alloantigen-specific.

Trimming cost V 5 bases and J 5 bases, with 13 bases left between them. The CDR3 is 14 amino acids. The germline gives CDR1 MDHEN, CDR2 SYDVKM. MiXCR, applied by TCRdb to the reads, yields one record per CDR3 protein. Altogether about 62,000 distinct CDR3 sequences are present, roughly 60% being singletons, with the ten largest covering 1.5% to 2%. The sequenced material came from cultured non-Tr1 T cells, either the whole culture or a sorted T cell fraction (not recorded which). The chain uses TRBV28 and TRBJ2-1; D ambiguous. The clonotype comes from a human donor in good health. CDR3 amino acids: CASSPGRTNNEQFF. Here the CDR3 DNA reads TGTGCCAGCAGTCCTGGACGTACGAACAATGAGCAGTTCTTC.